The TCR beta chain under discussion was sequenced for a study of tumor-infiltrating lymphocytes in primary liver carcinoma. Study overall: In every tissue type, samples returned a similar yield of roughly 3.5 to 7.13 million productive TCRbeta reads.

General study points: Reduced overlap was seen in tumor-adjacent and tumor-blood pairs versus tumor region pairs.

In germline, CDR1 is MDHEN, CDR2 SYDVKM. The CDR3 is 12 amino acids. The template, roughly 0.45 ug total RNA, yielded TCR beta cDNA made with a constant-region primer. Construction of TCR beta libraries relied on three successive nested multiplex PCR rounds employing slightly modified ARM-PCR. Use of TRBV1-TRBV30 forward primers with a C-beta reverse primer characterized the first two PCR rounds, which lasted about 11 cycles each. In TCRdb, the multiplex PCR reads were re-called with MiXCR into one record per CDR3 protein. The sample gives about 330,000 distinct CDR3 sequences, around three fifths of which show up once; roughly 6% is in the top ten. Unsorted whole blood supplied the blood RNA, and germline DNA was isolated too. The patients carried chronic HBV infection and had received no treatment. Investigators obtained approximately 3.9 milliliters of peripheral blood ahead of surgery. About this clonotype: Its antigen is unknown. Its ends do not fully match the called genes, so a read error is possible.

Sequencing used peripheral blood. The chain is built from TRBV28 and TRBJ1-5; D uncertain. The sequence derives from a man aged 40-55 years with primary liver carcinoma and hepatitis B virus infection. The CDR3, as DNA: TGTGTCAGCAGTCTGTCGGAGCAGCCCCAGCATTTT. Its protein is CVSSLSEQPQHF.